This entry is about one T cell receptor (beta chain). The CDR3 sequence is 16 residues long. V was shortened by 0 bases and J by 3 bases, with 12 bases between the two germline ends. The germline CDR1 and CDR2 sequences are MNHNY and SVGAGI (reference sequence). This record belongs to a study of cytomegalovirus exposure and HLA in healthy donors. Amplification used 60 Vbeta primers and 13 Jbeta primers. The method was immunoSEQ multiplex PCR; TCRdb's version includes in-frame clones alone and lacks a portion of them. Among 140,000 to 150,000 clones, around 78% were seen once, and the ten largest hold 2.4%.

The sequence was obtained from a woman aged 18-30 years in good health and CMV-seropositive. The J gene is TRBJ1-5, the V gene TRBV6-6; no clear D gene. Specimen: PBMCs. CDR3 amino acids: CASSYSVQVLNQPQHF. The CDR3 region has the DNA TGTGCCAGCAGTTACTCGGTCCAGGTTCTCAATCAGCCCCAGCATTTT.